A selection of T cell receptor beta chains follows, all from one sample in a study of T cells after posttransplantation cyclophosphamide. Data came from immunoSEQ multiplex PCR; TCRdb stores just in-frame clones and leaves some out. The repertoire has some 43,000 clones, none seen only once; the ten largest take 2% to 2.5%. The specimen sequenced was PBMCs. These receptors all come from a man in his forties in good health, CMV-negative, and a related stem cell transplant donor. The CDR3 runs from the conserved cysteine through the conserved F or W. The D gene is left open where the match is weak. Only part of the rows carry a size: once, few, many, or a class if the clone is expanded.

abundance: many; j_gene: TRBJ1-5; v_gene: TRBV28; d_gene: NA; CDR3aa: CASSLWTAYSNQPQHF; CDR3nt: TGTGCCAGCAGTCTGTGGACAGCTTATAGCAATCAGCCCCAGCATTTT
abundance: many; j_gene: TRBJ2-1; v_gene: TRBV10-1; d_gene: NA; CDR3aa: CATTGGGWDEQFF; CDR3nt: TGCGCCACAACCGGTGGCGGGTGGGATGAGCAGTTCTTC
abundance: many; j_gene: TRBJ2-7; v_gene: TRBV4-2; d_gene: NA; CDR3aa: CASSQDLAASQYF; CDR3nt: TGTGCCAGCAGCCAAGATTTGGCGGCTAGTCAGTACTTC
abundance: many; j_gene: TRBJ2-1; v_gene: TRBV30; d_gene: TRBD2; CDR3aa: CAWSLPGTSNPGEQFF; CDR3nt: TGTGCCTGGAGTCTTCCGGGGACTAGCAACCCTGGGGAGCAGTTCTTC
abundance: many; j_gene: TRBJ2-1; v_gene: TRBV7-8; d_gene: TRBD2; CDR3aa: CASSLTGTSGGSEQFF; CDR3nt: TGTGCCAGCAGCTTAACCGGGACTAGCGGGGGGTCGGAGCAGTTCTTC
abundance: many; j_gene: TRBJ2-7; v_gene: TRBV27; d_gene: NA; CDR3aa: CASSPRDTDYEQYF; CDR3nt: TGTGCCAGCAGTCCCCGGGACACCGACTACGAGCAGTACTTC
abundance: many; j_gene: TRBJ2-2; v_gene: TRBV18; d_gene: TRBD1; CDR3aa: CASSLRTGDTGELFF; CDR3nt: TGTGCCAGCTCGCTCCGGACAGGGGACACCGGGGAGCTGTTTTTT
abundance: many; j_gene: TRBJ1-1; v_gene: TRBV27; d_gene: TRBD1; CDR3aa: CASMGGRGQAMNTEAFF; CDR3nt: TGTGCCAGCATGGGGGGCAGGGGACAGGCTATGAACACTGAAGCTTTCTTT
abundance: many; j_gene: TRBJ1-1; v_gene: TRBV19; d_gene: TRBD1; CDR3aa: CASSTRQGATEAFF; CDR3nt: TGTGCCAGTAGTACCAGACAGGGGGCCACTGAAGCTTTCTTT
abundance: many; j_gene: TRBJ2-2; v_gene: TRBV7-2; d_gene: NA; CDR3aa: CASSLVIGQIYSGELFF; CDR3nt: TGTGCCAGCAGCTTAGTTATTGGACAGATTTACTCCGGGGAGCTGTTTTTT
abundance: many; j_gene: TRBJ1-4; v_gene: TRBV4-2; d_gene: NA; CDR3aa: CASSQDQSGGGNEKLFF; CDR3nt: TGTGCCAGCAGCCAAGACCAGTCCGGCGGGGGGAATGAAAAACTGTTTTTT
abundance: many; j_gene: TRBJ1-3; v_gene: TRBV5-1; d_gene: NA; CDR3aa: CASSKDSSGNTIYF; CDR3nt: TGCGCCAGCAGCAAGGACAGCTCTGGAAACACCATATATTTT
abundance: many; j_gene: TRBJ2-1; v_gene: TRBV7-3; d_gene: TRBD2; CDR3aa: CASGLAGPNEQFF; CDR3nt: TGTGCCAGCGGACTAGCGGGACCCAATGAGCAGTTCTTC
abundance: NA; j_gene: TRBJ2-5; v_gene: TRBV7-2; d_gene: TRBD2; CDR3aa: CASSSGLAGGAQYF; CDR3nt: TGTGCCAGCAGCTCGGGACTAGCGGGGGGGGCCCAGTACTTC
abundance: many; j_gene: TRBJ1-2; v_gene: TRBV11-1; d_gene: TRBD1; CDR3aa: CASSRTRQGLIGYTF; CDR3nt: TGTGCCAGCAGCCGGACCCGACAGGGCCTAATAGGCTACACCTTC
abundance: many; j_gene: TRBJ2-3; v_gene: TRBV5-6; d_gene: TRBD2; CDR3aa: CASSPLAGTSTDTQYF; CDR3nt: TGTGCCAGCAGCCCCTTAGCGGGAACAAGCACAGATACGCAGTATTTT
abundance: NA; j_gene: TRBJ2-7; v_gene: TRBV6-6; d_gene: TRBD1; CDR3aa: CASSPSGTGGEQYF; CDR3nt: TGTGCCAGCAGCCCCTCCGGGACAGGGGGCGAGCAGTACTTC
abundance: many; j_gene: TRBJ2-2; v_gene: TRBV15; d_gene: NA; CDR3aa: CATSRDLGSLRDTGELFF; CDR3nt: TGTGCCACCAGCAGAGATCTAGGAAGCTTGCGGGACACCGGGGAGCTGTTTTTT
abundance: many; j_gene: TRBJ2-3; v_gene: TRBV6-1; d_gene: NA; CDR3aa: CASSFPSVSTDTQYF; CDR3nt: TGTGCCAGCAGTTTCCCTAGCGTTAGCACAGATACGCAGTATTTT
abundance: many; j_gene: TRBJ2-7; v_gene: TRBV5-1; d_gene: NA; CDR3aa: CASKGGRDQYEQYF; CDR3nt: TGCGCCAGCAAGGGAGGTAGGGATCAGTACGAGCAGTACTTC
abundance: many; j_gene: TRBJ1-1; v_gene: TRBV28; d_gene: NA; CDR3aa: CASSSVAEAFF; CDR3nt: TGTGCCAGCAGTTCAGTCGCTGAAGCTTTCTTT
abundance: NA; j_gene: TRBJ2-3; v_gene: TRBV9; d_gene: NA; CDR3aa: CASSAPLKSGTDTQYF; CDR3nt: TGTGCCAGCAGCGCGCCCCTCAAAAGCGGCACAGATACGCAGTATTTT
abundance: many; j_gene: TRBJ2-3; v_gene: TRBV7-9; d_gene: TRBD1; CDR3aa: CASSFRFGQGGGTDTQYF; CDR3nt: TGTGCCAGCAGCTTCCGTTTTGGACAGGGGGGTGGCACAGATACGCAGTATTTT
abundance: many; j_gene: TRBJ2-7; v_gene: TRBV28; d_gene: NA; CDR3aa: CASSAGQIATYEQYF; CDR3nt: TGTGCCAGCAGCGCAGGACAGATCGCTACCTACGAGCAGTACTTC
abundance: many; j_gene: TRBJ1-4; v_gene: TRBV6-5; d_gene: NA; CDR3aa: CASWGGEKLFF; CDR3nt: TGTGCCAGCTGGGGAGGTGAAAAACTGTTTTTT
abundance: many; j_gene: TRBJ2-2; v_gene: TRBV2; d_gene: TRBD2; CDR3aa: CASSPGAGGPYTGELFF; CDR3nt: TGTGCCAGCTCCCCCGGAGCGGGAGGGCCATATACCGGGGAGCTGTTTTTT
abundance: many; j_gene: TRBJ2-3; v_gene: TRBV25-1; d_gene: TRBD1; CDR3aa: CASRWGGQGPFTDTQYF; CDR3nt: TGTGCCAGCCGATGGGGGGGACAGGGGCCATTCACAGATACGCAGTATTTT
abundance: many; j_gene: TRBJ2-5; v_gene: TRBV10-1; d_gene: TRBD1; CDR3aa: CASSESVGGQRLETQYF; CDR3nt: TGCGCCAGCAGTGAGTCCGTAGGGGGACAGAGGCTGGAGACCCAGTACTTC
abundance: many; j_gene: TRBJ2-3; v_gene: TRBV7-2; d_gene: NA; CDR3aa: CASSNPGDTQYF; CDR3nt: TGTGCCAGCAGCAACCCGGGAGATACGCAGTATTTT
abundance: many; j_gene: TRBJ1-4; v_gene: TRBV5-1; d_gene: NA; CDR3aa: CATGAGQPGEKLFF; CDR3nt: TGCGCCACTGGGGCTGGACAGCCGGGGGAAAAACTGTTTTTT
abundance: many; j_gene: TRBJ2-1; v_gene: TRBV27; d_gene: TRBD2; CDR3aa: CASSSAGGPLEQFF; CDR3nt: TGTGCCAGCAGTTCAGCGGGAGGCCCTCTGGAGCAGTTCTTC
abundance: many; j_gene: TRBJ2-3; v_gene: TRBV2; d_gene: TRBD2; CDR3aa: CASSYGTGGTDTQYF; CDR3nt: TGTGCCAGCAGCTACGGGACGGGAGGGACAGATACGCAGTATTTT
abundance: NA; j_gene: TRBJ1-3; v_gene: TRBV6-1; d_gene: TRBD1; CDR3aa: CASSVDRSRNTIYF; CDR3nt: TGTGCCAGCAGCGTGGACAGGTCGAGAAACACCATATATTTT
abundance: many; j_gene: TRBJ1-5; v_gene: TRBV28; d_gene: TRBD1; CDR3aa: CASSPYGRGEQPQHF; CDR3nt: TGTGCCAGCAGTCCCTACGGCAGGGGGGAACAGCCCCAGCATTTT
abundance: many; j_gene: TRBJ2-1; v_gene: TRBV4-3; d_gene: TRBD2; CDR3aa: CASSQAPSGNYNEQFF; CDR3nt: TGCGCCAGCAGCCAAGCCCCTAGCGGGAACTACAATGAGCAGTTCTTC
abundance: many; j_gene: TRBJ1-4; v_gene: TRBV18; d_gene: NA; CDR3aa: CASSPGLATNEKLFF; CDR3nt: TGTGCCAGCTCACCAGGCCTAGCAACTAATGAAAAACTGTTTTTT
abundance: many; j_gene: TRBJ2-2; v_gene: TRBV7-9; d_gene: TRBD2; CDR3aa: CASSPILAGKNTGELFF; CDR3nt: TGTGCCAGCAGCCCCATACTAGCGGGAAAGAACACCGGGGAGCTGTTTTTT
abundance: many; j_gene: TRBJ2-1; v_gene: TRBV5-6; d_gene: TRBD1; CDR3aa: CASSLSTGGNEQFF; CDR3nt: TGTGCCAGCAGCTTGTCCACAGGGGGCAATGAGCAGTTCTTC
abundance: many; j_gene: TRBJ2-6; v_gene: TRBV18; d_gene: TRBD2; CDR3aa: CASSPRFGGSSGANVLTF; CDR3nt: TGTGCCAGCTCACCACGATTCGGCGGGAGCTCTGGGGCCAACGTCCTGACTTTC
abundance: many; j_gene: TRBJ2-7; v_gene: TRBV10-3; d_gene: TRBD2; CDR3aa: CAIFDGRFSYEQYF; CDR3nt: TGTGCCATATTCGACGGGAGGTTTTCCTACGAGCAGTACTTC
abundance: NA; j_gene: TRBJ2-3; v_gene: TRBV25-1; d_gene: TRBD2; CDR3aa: CASSESRGLAGTDTQYF; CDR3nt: TGTGCCAGCAGTGAATCACGCGGTCTAGCGGGGACAGATACGCAGTATTTT
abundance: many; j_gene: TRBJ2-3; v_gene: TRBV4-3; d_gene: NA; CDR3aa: CASSQARFTDTQYF; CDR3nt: TGCGCCAGCAGCCAAGCACGGTTCACAGATACGCAGTATTTT
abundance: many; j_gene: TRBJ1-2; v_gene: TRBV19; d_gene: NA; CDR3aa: CASRPAPLPFGYTF; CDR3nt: TGTGCCAGTAGGCCTGCCCCGCTACCTTTCGGCTACACCTTC
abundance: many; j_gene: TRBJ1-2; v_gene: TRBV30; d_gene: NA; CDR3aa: CAWSVLRGYGYTF; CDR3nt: TGTGCCTGGAGTGTATTGAGGGGGTATGGCTACACCTTC
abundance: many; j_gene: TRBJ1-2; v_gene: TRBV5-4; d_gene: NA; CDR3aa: CASSRTELGYGYTF; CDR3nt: TGTGCCAGCAGCCGCACGGAGCTCGGATATGGCTACACCTTC
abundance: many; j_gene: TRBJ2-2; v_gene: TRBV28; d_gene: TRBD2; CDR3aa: CASNSGTENTGELFF; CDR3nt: TGTGCCAGCAATAGCGGGACGGAGAACACCGGGGAGCTGTTTTTT
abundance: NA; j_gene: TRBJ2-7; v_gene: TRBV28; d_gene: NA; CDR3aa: CASSSRHSPVFEQYF; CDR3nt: TGTGCCAGCAGTTCCCGGCACAGTCCCGTCTTCGAGCAGTACTTC
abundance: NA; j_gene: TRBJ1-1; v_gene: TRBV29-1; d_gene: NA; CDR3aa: CSVERFMGERGAFF; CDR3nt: TGCAGCGTTGAGCGGTTTATGGGGGAAAGGGGGGCTTTCTTT
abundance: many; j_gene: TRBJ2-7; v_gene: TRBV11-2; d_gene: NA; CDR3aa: CASSPSSYEQYF; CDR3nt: TGTGCCAGCAGCCCCAGCTCCTACGAGCAGTACTTC
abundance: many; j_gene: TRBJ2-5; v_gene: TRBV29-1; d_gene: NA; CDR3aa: CSVPLLETQYF; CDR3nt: TGCAGCGTCCCCCTATTAGAGACCCAGTACTTC